This TCR beta chain emerged from a study of T-cell reconstitution after alpha-beta-depleted transplantation in children. V lost 2 bases and J lost 1, with 19 bases in between. The germline V gene encodes CDR1 SGHRS and CDR2 YFSETQ. The CDR3 consists of 18 residues. During its preparation, the TCRbeta library received unique molecular identifiers. TCRdb independently ran MiXCR on the PCR reads; one entry per CDR3 protein. Altogether about 300,000 distinct CDR3 sequences are present, around 10% being singletons, with the ten largest covering less than 8%. This clonotype was picked up many times. This receptor was identified in a boy in the first two years of life with acute myeloid leukemia, due to receive a stem cell transplant. The chain uses TRBV5-1 and TRBJ2-1; D may be TRBD1 (6 bases). The input for sequencing was PBMCs, taken before TCRalphabeta/CD19-depleted stem cell transplant. In DNA form, the CDR3 reads TGCGCCAGCAGCTTCAATCCACAACAGGGCCTATCCTACAATGAGCAGTTCTTC. Amino acids: CASSFNPQQGLSYNEQFF.